This T cell receptor beta chain was captured by sequencing in a study of blood T cell repertoires in COVID-19. For the study at large: Whether acute or convalescent, the COVID-19 samples came from the United States, Italy and Spain. T cells, B-cell-depleted T cells, or PBMCs provided the cDNA or gDNA that served as material.

Trimming left V 4 bases short and J 7 bases short, with 10 bases between. Germline V CDR1 and CDR2: MNHEY, SMNVEV (reference sequence). CDR3 length: 13 amino acids. While infection was still active, Seattle patients were enrolled and then followed longitudinally. The repertoire was sequenced with immunoSEQ multiplex PCR; TCRdb's copy has only in-frame clones and lacks some. The data hold about 230,000 clones, with over 75% observed a single time. The V and J genes are TRBV27 and TRBJ2-2; D might be TRBD2 (5 bases). The receptor was isolated from a man aged 50-60 years with COVID-19, enrolled during active disease. The sequenced material came from peripheral blood. The CDR3 loop reads CASSYHSGGELFF. CDR3 DNA: TGTGCCAGCAGTTACCACAGCGGCGGGGAGCTGTTTTTT.